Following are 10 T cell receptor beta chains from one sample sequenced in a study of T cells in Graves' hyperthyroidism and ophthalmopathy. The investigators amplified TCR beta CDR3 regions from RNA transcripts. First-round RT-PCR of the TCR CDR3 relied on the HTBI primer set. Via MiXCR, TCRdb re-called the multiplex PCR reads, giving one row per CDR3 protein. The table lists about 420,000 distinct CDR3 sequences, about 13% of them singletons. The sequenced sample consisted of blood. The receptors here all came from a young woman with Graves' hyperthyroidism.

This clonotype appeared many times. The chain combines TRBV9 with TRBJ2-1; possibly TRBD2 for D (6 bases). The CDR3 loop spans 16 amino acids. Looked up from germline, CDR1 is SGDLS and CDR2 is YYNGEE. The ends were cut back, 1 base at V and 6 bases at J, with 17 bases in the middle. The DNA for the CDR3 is TGTGCCAGCAGCGTAAGGTTCGCGGGAAGTCGCAATGAGCAGTTCTTC. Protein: CASSVRFAGSRNEQFF.

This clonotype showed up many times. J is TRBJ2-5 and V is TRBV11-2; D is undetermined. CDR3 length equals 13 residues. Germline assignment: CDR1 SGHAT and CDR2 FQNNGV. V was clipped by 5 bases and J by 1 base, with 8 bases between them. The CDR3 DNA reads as TGTGCCAGCAGCCAGCCGGGCCAAGAGACCCAGTACTTC. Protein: CASSQPGQETQYF.

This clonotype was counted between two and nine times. The CDR3 region is CASSQGGLARDNEQFF. The CDR3 nucleotides are TGCGCCAGCAGCCAAGGGGGACTAGCTAGGGACAATGAGCAGTTCTTC. The chain combines TRBV4-3 with TRBJ2-1; TRBD2 aligns across 9 bases. Trimming at V came to 1 base and at J to 5 bases, leaving 6 bases not matched to a gene. This CDR3 has 16 amino acids. Germline loops: CDR1 LGHNA, CDR2 YSLEER.

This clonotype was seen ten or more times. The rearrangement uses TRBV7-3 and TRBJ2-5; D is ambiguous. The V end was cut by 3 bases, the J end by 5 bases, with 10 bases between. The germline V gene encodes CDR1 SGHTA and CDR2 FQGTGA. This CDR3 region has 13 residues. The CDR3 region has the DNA TGTGCCAGCAGCTTGTCTAGAGAGGAGACCCAGTACTTC. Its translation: CASSLSREETQYF.

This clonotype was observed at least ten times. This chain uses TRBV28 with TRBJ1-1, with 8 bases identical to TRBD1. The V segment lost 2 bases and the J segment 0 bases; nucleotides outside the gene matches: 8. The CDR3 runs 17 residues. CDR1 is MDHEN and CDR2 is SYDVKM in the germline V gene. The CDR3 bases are TGTGCCAGCAGTTTACCCACAGGGGGAGGCATGAACACTGAAGCTTTCTTT. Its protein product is CASSLPTGGGMNTEAFF.

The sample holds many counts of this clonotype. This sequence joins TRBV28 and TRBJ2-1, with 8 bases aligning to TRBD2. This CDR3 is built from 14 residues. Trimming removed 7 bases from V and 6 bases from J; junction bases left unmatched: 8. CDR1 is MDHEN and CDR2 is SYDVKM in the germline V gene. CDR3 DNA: TGTGCCAGCAAACCGGGAGGGCCTTCCAATGAGCAGTTCTTC. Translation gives CASKPGGPSNEQFF. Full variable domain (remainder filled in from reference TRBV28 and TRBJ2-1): DVKVTQSSRYLVKRTGEKVFLECVQDMDHENMFWYRQDPGLGLRLIYFSYDVKMKEKGDIPEGYSVSREKKERFSLILESASTNQTSMYLCASKPGGPSNEQFFGPGTRLTVL.

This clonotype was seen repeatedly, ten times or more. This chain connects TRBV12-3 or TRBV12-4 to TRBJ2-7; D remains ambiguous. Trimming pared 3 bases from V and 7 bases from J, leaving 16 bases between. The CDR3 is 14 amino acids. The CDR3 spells CASSLGINAVEQYF. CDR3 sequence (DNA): TGTGCCAGCAGTTTGGGGATCAACGCGGTGGAGCAGTACTTC.

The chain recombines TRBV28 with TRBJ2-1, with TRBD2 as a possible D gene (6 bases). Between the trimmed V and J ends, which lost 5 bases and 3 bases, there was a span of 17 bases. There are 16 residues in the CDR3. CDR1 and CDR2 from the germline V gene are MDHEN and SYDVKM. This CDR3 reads CASSLFGGSFYNEQFF. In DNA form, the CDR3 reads TGTGCCAGCAGTCTCTTTGGGGGGAGCTTCTACAATGAGCAGTTCTTC.

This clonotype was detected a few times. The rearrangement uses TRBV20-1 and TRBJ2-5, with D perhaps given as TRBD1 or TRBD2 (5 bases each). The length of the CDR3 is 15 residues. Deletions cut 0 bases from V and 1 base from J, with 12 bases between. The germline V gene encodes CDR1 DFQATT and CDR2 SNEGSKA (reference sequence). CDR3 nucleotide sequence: TGCAGTGCTAGAGATCCGGGACGGGGCCAAGAGACCCAGTACTTC. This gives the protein CSARDPGRGQETQYF.

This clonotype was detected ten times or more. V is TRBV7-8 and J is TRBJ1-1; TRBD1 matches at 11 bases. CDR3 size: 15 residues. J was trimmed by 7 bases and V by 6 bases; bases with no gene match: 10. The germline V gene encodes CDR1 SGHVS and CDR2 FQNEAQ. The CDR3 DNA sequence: TGTGCCAGCAGAGACGGACAGGGGGCGCTGGGTGAAGCTTTCTTT. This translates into CASRDGQGALGEAFF. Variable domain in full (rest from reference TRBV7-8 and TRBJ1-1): GAGVSQSPRYKVAKRGQDVALRCDPISGHVSLFWYQQALGQGPEFLTYFQNEAQLDKSGLPSDRFFAERPEGSVSTLKIQRTQQEDSAVYLCASRDGQGALGEAFFGQGTRLTVV.